One and the same sample provided the 16 T cell receptor beta chains below, sequenced in a study of T cell changes during pregnancy in multiple sclerosis. The method was immunoSEQ multiplex PCR; TCRdb's version includes in-frame clones alone and lacks a portion of them. The sample consists of roughly 72,000 clones, roughly nine tenths of them appearing once. The input for sequencing was CD4+ T cells from peripheral blood mononuclear cells, taken before pregnancy. Every receptor here comes from a female donor with multiple sclerosis, enrolled in a pregnancy study.

V gene TRBV5-6 combines with J gene TRBJ1-2; D unresolved. The CDR3 has 13 amino acids. Trimming shortened V by 0 bases and J by 8 bases, and 11 bases separated the two germline ends. The germline V gene encodes CDR1 SGHDT and CDR2 YYEEEE. The CDR3 sequence is CASSLGRSGGYTF. CDR3 sequence (DNA): TGTGCCAGCAGCTTGGGTCGCTCTGGCGGCTACACCTTC. Complete variable domain (other parts from reference TRBV5-6 and TRBJ1-2): DAGVTQSPTHLIKTRGQQVTLRCSPKSGHDTVSWYQQALGQGPQFIFQYYEEEERQRGNFPDRFSGHQFPNYSSELNVNALLLGDSALYLCASSLGRSGGYTFGSGTRLTVV.

The chain couples TRBV9 to TRBJ1-2; D is perhaps TRBD1 (6 bases). Germline values: CDR1 SGDLS, CDR2 YYNGEE. V was cut by 3 bases and J by 3 bases, with 9 bases left in between. The CDR3 is 13 residues long. CDR3 region: CASSATGYYGYTF. CDR3 coding DNA: TGTGCCAGCAGCGCTACAGGGTACTATGGCTACACCTTC.

A few counts support this clone. The J gene is TRBJ1-2, the V gene TRBV5-1, with 7 nucleotides matching TRBD1. From germline, CDR1 is SGHRS and CDR2 YFSETQ. CDR3 length: 13 residues. With 5 bases clipped from V and 2 bases from J, the junction kept 3 bases outside the gene matches. The CDR3 region has the DNA TGCGCCAGCAGTTCGGGACAGAACTATGGCTACACCTTC. This encodes CASSSGQNYGYTF.

The V and J genes are TRBV7-6 and TRBJ2-7; 8 nucleotides align to TRBD2. Germline loops: CDR1 SGHVS, CDR2 FNYEAQ. Trimming removed 6 bases from V and 9 bases from J; junction bases left unmatched: 16. CDR3 length equals 15 residues. CDR3 sequence reads: CASSALAAGREGQYF. Here the CDR3 DNA reads TGTGCCAGCAGTGCCCTAGCGGCCGGGAGGGAGGGGCAGTACTTC.

The V call is TRBV15, the J call TRBJ1-6; TRBD1 agrees at 9 bases. CDR1 and CDR2 (germline): LNHNV, YYDKDF (reference sequence). There are 17 residues in the CDR3. V lost 5 bases, J lost 2 bases, and 7 bases stayed unmatched. In nucleotides, the CDR3 is TGTGCCACCAGCGCACTAAGACAGGGGGCCTATAATTCACCCCTCCACTTT. This translates into CATSALRQGAYNSPLHF.

The CDR3, as DNA: TGTGCCAGCAGTTCTGGGAACAGGGGCTGGGCCAACGTCCTGACTTTC. It encodes CASSSGNRGWANVLTF. The chain recombines TRBV28 with TRBJ2-6, with 7 bases that match TRBD1. V shed 4 bases, J shed 5 bases, and the junction held 8 bases outside the gene matches. Per the germline V gene, CDR1 is MDHEN and CDR2 is SYDVKM. This CDR3 is 16 amino acids long. Full variable domain (outside the CDR3, taken from reference TRBV28 and TRBJ2-6): DVKVTQSSRYLVKRTGEKVFLECVQDMDHENMFWYRQDPGLGLRLIYFSYDVKMKEKGDIPEGYSVSREKKERFSLILESASTNQTSMYLCASSSGNRGWANVLTFGAGSRLTVL.

The gene calls are TRBV5-4 and TRBJ1-2; D gene ambiguous. CDR1 is SGHNT and CDR2 is YYREEE in the germline V gene (reference sequence). V was trimmed by 0 bases and J by 6 bases, leaving 12 bases between them. This CDR3 region has 14 residues. The DNA of the CDR3 is TGTGCCAGCAGCTTGGGGGCGGGGTACAATGGCTACACCTTC. Translating it yields CASSLGAGYNGYTF.

The rearrangement joins TRBV11-3 to TRBJ2-7; no reliable D call. The length of the CDR3 is 13 residues. V was pared by 1 base and J by 3 bases, with 7 bases between. Germline V gives CDR1 SGHNT, CDR2 YENEEA. CDR3 bases: TGTGCCAGCAGCTTAGGCGGCAGCTACGAGCAGTACTTC. It specifies CASSLGGSYEQYF.

The J gene is TRBJ2-5, the V gene TRBV6-1, with D tentatively TRBD2 (6 bases). The V gene's germline CDR1 is MNHNS and CDR2 SASEGT. Trimming shortened V by 5 bases and J by 0 bases, and 13 bases separated the two germline ends. The CDR3 length is 15 residues. The CDR3 DNA reads as TGTGCCAGCAGTCGGGACTCCGGGTACCAAGAGACCCAGTACTTC. Amino acid sequence: CASSRDSGYQETQYF.

The chain combines TRBV28 with TRBJ1-1, with 8 bases that match TRBD1. CDR1 is MDHEN and CDR2 is SYDVKM in the germline V gene. The length of the CDR3 is 15 residues. Germline trimming cut 4 bases from V and 4 bases from J; bases unmatched to any gene: 8. The CDR3 region is CASSSVDRGGTEAFF. In DNA, the CDR3 is TGTGCCAGCAGTTCCGTAGACAGGGGAGGCACTGAAGCTTTCTTT.

The chain couples TRBV28 to TRBJ1-5, with D possibly TRBD1 on 5 matching bases. Germline CDR1 MDHEN, CDR2 SYDVKM. There are 14 residues in the CDR3. V lost 3 bases to trimming and J lost 8 bases, with 14 bases between them. DNA of the CDR3: TGTGCCAGCAGTTTTTCAGGGTGGGAAAAGCCCCAGCATTTT. It translates to CASSFSGWEKPQHF.

This chain links TRBV6-1 with TRBJ1-4; 11 nucleotides align to TRBD1. With 4 bases clipped from V and 8 bases from J, the junction kept 9 bases outside the gene matches. The CDR3 has 16 amino acids. CDR1 and CDR2 (germline): MNHNS, SASEGT. CDR3 amino acids: CASSVGQGEGEEKLFF. For the CDR3, the DNA is TGTGCCAGCAGTGTGGGACAGGGGGAAGGAGAGGAAAAACTGTTTTTT.

V usage is TRBV6-5 and J usage is TRBJ2-3; maybe TRBD2 (5 bases). V was trimmed by 7 bases and J by 5 bases, leaving 16 bases between them. The germline V gene encodes CDR1 MNHEY and CDR2 SVGAGI. The CDR3 runs to 14 residues. The CDR3 sequence is CASIPPGNGDTQYF. Here the CDR3 DNA reads TGTGCCAGCATTCCCCCGGGGAACGGAGATACGCAGTATTTT.

The CDR3 bases are TGTGCCAGCAGTTCCCAGGGGGAAGGCGAGCAGTACTTC. This codes for CASSSQGEGEQYF. The J gene is TRBJ2-7, the V gene TRBV11-3; 7 bases align to TRBD1. V lost 6 bases and J lost 6; bases outside the gene matches: 8. This CDR3 comprises 13 residues. CDR1 is SGHNT, CDR2 YENEEA, per germline.

The gene calls are TRBV18 and TRBJ1-3; no clear D. The CDR3 sequence is 15 residues long. Looked up from germline, CDR1 is KGHSH and CDR2 is LQKENI. The V end was cut by 3 bases, the J end by 2 bases, with 11 bases between. The CDR3 reads CASSPLDWAGNTIYF. In nucleotides, the CDR3 is TGTGCCAGCTCACCCCTTGACTGGGCTGGAAACACCATATATTTT.

The genes are TRBV10-3 and TRBJ1-5; D unclear. In germline, CDR1 is ENHRY, CDR2 SYGVKD. This CDR3 has 14 amino acids. Trimming left V 7 bases short and J 6 bases short, with 16 bases between. CDR3 sequence reads: CAITPSGMAQPQHF. The DNA of the CDR3 is TGTGCCATCACCCCCTCGGGGATGGCTCAGCCCCAGCATTTT.